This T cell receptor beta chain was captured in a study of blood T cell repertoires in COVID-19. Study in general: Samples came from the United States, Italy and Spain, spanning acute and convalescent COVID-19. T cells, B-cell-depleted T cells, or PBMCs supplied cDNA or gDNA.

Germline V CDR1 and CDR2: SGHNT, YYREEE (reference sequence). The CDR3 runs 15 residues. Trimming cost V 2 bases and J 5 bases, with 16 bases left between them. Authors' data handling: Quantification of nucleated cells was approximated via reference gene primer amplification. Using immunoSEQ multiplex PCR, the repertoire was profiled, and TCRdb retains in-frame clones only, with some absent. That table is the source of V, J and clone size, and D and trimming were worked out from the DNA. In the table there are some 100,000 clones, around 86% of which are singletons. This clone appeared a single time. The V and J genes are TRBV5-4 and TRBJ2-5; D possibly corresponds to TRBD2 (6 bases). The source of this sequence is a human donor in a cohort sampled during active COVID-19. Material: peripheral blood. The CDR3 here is CASSFRGALGETQYF. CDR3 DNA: TGTGCCAGCAGCTTTCGCGGGGCGCTCGGGGAGACCCAGTACTTC. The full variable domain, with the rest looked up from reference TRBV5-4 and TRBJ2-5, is ETGVTQSPTHLIKTRGQQVTLRCSSQSGHNTVSWYQQALGQGPQFIFQYYREEENGRGNFPPRFSGLQFPNYSSELNVNALELDDSALYLCASSFRGALGETQYFGPGTRLLVL.